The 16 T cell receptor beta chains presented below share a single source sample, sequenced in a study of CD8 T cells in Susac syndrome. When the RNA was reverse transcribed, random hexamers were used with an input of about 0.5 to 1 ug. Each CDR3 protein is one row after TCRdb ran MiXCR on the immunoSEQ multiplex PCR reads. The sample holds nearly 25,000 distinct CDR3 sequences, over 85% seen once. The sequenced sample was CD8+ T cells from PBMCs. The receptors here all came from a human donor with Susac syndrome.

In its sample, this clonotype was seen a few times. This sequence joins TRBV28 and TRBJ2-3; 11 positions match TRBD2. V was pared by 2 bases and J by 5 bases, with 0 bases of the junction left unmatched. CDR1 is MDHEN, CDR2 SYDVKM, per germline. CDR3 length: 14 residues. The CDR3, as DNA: TGTGCCAGCAGTTTACTAGCGGGGGGAGATACGCAGTATTTT. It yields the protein CASSLLAGGDTQYF.

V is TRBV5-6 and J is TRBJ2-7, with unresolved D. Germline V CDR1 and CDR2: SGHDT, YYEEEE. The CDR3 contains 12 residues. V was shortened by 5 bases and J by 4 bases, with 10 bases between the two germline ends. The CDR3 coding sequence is TGTGCCAGCAGTTCCGAGACGTACGAGCAGTACTTC. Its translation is CASSSETYEQYF.

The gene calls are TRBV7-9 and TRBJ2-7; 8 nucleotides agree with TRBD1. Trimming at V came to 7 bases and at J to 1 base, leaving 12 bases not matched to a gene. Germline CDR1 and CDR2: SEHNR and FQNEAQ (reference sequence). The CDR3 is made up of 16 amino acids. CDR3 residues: CASTHLPGQGSYEQYF. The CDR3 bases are TGTGCCAGCACCCACCTCCCCGGACAGGGTTCCTACGAGCAGTACTTC. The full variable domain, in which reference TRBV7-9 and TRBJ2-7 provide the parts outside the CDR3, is DTGVSQNPRHKITKRGQNVTFRCDPISEHNRLYWYRQTLGQGPEFLTYFQNEAQLEKSRLLSDRFSAERPKGSFSTLEIQRTEQGDSAMYLCASTHLPGQGSYEQYFGPGTRLTVT.

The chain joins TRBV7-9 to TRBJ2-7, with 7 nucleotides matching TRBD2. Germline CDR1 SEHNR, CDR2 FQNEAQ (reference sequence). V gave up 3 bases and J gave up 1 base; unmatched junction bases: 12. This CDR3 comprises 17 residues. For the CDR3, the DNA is TGTGCCAGCAGCTTGTTTTGGGGGGGTCTGGAATCCTACGAGCAGTACTTC. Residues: CASSLFWGGLESYEQYF. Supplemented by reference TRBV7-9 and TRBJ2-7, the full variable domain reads DTGVSQNPRHKITKRGQNVTFRCDPISEHNRLYWYRQTLGQGPEFLTYFQNEAQLEKSRLLSDRFSAERPKGSFSTLEIQRTEQGDSAMYLCASSLFWGGLESYEQYFGPGTRLTVT.

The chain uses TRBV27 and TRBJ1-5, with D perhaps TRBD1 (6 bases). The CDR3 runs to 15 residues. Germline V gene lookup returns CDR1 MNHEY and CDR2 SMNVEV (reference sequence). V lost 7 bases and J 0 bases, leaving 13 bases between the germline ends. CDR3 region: CASNLRGYSNQPQHF. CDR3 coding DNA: TGTGCCAGCAACTTGAGGGGGTATAGCAATCAGCCCCAGCATTTT.

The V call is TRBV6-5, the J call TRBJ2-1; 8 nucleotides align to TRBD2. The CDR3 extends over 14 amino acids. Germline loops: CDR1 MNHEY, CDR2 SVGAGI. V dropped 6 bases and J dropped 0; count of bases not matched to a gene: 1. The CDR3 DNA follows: TGTGCCAGCAGCCGGGGGGGCTCCTACAATGAGCAGTTCTTC. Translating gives CASSRGGSYNEQFF.

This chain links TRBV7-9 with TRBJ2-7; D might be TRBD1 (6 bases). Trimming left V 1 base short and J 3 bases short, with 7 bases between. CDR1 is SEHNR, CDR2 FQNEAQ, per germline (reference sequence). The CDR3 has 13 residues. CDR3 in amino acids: CASSLGDNYEQYF. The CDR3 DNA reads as TGTGCCAGCAGCTTAGGGGACAACTACGAGCAGTACTTC.

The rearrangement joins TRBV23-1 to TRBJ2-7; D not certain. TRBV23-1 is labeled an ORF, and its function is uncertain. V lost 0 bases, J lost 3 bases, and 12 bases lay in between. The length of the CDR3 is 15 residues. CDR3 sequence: CASSQSKATLYEQYF. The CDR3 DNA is TGCGCCAGCAGTCAATCAAAGGCAACCCTCTACGAGCAGTACTTC.

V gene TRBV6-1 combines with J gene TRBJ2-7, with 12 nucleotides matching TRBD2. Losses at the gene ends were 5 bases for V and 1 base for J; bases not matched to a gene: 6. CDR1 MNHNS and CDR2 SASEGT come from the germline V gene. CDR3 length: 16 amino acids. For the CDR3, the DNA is TGTGCCAGCAGTCCAGGACTAGCGGGGATGTCCTACGAGCAGTACTTC. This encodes CASSPGLAGMSYEQYF.

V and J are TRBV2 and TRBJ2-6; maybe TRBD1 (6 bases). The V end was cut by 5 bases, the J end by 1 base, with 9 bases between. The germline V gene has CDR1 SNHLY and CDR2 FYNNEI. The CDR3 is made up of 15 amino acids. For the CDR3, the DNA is TGTGCCAGCAGTTTACAGGGATCTGGGGCCAACGTCCTGACTTTC. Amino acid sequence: CASSLQGSGANVLTF.

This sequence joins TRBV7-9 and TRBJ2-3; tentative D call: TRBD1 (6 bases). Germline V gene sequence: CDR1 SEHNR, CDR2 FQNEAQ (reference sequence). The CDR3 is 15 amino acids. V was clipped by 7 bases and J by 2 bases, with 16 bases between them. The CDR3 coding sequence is TGTGCCAGCACCTTTCCACACAGGGACACAGATACGCAGTATTTT. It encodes CASTFPHRDTDTQYF.

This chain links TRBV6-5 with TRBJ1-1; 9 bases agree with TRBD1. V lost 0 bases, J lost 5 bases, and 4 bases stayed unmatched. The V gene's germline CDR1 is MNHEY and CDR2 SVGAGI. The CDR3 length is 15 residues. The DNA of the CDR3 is TGTGCCAGCAGTTACTCCCAGACAGGGGGGACTGAAGCTTTCTTT. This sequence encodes CASSYSQTGGTEAFF.

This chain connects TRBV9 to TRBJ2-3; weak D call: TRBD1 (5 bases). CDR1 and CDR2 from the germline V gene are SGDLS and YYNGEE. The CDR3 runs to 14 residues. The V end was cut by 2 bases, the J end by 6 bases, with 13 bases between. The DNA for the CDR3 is TGTGCCAGCAGCGTGTCAGGGAAATTGGATACGCAGTATTTT. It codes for CASSVSGKLDTQYF.

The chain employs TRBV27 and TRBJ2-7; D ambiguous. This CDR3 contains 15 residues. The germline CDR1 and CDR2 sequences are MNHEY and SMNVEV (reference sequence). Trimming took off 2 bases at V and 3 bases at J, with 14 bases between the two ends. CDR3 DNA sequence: TGTGCCAGCAGTTTAATGGGCCAGATACTCTACGAGCAGTACTTC. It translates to CASSLMGQILYEQYF.

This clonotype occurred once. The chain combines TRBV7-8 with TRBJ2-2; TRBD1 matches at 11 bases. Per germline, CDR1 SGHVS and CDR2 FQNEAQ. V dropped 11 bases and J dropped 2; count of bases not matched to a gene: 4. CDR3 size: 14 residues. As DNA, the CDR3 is TGTGCCGGTGGACAGGGGGCAAACACCGGGGAGCTGTTTTTT. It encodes CAGGQGANTGELFF.

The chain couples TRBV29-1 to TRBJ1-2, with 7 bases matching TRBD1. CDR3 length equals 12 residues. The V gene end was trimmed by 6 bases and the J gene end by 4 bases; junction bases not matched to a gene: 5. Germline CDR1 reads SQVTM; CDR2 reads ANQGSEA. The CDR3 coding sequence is TGCAGCGTCGCCGGGACAGCCTATGGCTACACCTTC. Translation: CSVAGTAYGYTF.